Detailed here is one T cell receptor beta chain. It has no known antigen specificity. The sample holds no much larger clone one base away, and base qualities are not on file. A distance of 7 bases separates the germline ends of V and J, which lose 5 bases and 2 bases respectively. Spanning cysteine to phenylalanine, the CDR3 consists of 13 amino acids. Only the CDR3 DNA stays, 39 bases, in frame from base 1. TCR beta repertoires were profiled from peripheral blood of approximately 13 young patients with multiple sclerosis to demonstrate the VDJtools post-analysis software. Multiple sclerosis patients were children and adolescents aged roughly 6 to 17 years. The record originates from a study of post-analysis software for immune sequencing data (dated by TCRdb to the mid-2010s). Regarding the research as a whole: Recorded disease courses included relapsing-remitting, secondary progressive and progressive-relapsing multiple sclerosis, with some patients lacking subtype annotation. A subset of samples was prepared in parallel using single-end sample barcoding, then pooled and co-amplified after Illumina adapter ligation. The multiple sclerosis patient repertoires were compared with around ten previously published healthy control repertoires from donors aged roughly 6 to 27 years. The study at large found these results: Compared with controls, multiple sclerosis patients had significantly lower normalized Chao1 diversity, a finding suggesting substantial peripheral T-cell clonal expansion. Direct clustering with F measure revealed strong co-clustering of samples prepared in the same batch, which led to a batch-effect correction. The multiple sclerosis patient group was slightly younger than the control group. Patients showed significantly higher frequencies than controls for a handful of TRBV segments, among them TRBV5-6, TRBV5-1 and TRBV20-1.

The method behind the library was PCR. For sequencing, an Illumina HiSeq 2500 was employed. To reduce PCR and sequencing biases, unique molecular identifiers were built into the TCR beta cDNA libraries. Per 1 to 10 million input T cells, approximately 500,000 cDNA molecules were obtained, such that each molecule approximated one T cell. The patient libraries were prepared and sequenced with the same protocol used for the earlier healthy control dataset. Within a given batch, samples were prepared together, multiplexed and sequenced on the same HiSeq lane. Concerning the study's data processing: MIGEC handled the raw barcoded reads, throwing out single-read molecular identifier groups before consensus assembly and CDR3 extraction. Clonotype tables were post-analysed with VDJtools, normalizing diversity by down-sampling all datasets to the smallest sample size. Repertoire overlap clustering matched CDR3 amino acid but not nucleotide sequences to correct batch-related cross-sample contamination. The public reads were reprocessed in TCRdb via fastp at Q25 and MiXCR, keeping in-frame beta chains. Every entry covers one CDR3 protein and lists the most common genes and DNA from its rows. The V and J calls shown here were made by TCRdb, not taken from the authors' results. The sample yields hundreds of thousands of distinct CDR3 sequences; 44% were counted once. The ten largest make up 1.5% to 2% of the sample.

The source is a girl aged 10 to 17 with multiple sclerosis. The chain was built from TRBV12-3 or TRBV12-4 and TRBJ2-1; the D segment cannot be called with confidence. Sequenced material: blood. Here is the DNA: TGTGCCAGCAGTACAAGCCCCTACAATGAGCAGTTCTTC. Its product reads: CASSTSPYNEQFF.